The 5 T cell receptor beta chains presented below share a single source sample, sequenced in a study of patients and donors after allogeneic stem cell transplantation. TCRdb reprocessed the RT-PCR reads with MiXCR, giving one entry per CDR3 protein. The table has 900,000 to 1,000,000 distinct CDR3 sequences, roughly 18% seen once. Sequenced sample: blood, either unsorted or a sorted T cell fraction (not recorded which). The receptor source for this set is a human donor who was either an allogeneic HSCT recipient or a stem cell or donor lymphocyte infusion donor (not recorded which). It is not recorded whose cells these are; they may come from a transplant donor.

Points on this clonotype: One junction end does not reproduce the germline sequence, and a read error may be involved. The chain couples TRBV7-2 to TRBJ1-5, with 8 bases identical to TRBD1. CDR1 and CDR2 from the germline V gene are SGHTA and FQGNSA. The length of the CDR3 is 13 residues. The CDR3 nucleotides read TGTGCCAGCAGCCGACAGGGGAGTCCGCCCCAGCGTTTT. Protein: CASSRQGSPPQRF.

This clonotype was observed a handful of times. The CDR3 spells CASRESTGGSGNTIYF. In DNA form, the CDR3 reads TGTGCCAGCAGAGAATCAACAGGGGGCTCTGGAAACACCATATATTTT. This rearrangement joins TRBV6-2 or TRBV6-3 to TRBJ1-3; 8 nucleotides line up with TRBD1. The length of the CDR3 is 16 residues. CDR1 is MNHEY, CDR2 SVGEGT, per germline. V dropped 6 bases and J dropped 0; count of bases not matched to a gene: 7.

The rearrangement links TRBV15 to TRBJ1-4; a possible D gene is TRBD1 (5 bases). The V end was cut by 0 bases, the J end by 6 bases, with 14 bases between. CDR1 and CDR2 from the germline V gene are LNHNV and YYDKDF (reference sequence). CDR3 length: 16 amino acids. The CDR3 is CATSRDQGQAYEKLFF. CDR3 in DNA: TGTGCCACCAGCAGAGATCAAGGACAAGCCTATGAAAAACTGTTTTTT.

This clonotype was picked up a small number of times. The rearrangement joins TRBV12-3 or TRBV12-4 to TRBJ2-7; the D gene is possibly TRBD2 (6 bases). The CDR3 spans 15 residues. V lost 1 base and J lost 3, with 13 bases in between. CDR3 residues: CASSLDSGWLYEQYF. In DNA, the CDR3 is TGTGCCAGCAGTTTAGATAGCGGATGGCTCTACGAGCAGTACTTC.

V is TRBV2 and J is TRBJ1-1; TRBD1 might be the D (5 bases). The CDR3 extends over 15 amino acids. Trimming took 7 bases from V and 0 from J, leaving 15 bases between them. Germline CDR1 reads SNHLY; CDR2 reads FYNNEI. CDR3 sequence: CASIEGQALNTEAFF. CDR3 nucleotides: TGTGCCAGCATCGAGGGGCAGGCGCTGAACACTGAAGCTTTCTTT. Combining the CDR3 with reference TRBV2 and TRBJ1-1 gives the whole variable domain EPEVTQTPSHQVTQMGQEVILRCVPISNHLYFYWYRQILGQKVEFLVSFYNNEISEKSEIFDDQFSVERPDGSNFTLKIRSTKLEDSAMYFCASIEGQALNTEAFFGQGTRLTVV.